A single sample gave rise to the 9 T cell receptor beta chains below, sequenced in a study of CD8+ T cells in alopecia areata. RNA was isolated and reverse transcribed to cDNA, the sequencing template. TCRdb keeps only in-frame clones here, not all; method: immunoSEQ multiplex PCR. This sample comprises about 300,000 clones, none seen once only. The sorting of pooled cutaneous lymph node cells relied on CD4, CD8alpha, NKG2D, NKG2ACE and other markers. The sample taken for sequencing was CD4+ T cells sorted from a lymph node. Receptors originate from a C3H/HeJ mouse with alopecia areata. Strain MHC haplotype: H2-k.

On this clone: Genes here carry mouse names. Coverage ceases 4 residues before the CDR3 finishes, and the germline J gene fills in the end. The chain uses TRBV13-1 and TRBJ2-4; 11 bases agree with TRBD2. V trimming: 3 bases; J trimming: 0 bases; junction bases outside the gene matches: 3. CDR1 is NSHNY, CDR2 SYGAGN, per germline. The length of the CDR3 is 16 residues. The CDR3 loop reads CASSGGLGASQNTLYF. The CDR3 bases that were read are TGTGCCAGCAGTGGGGGACTGGGGGCTAGTCAAAAC.

A note on this clone: All gene names here are mouse names. The read terminates 4 residues ahead of where the CDR3 ends, so the germline J gene completes it. This chain links TRBV4 with TRBJ2-1; D is unclear. Looked up from germline, CDR1 is LGHDT and CDR2 is YNNKQL (reference sequence). The CDR3 is made up of 12 amino acids. The CDR3 loop reads CASSYLRAEQFF. The part of the CDR3 DNA that was read is TGTGCCAGCAGCTACCTTAGGGCT.

As for this clone: The germline and genes are mouse ones. The read ends 3 residues shy of where the CDR3 ends; the end is completed using the germline J gene. The genes are TRBV13-3 and TRBJ1-6; D gene ambiguous. TRBJ1-6 is identified as an open reading frame with a role that is uncertain. The CDR3 totals 12 residues. Germline V lookup: CDR1 NNHDY, CDR2 SYVADS. Trimming stripped 2 bases from V and 8 bases from J, with 5 bases between. CDR3 DNA, as far as it was read: TGTGCCAGCAGTGACATTTATTCGCCC. It encodes CASSDIYSP. The CDR3, in full, reads CASSDIYSPLYF.

Concerning this clone: The gene names given are mouse names. This CDR3 reads CASSPDRGKGDTQYF. The part of the CDR3 DNA that was read is TGTGCCAGCAGTCCCGACAGGGGGAAGGGAGAC. The chain combines TRBV14 with TRBJ2-5; 9 nucleotides match TRBD1. From the germline J gene comes the end of the CDR3, since the read stops 4 residues before it. Germline CDR1 is SGHDT and CDR2 is FRDEAV. The CDR3 loop spans 15 amino acids.

This clone has ten or more counts. Gene names denote mouse genes. The DNA ends 4 residues before the CDR3 does, and the rest of the CDR3 is filled in from the germline J gene. This specimen includes other DNA sequences encoding the same CDR3. V gene TRBV1 combines with J gene TRBJ1-2; 7 bases line up with TRBD1. This CDR3 is built from 14 residues. The junction had 0 bases not matched to a gene; V was cut back by 0 bases and J by 2 bases. Germline V CDR1 and CDR2: NSQYPW, LRSPGD (reference sequence). This CDR3 is CTCSAEQGNSDYTF. The CDR3 DNA, read in part, is TGCACCTGCAGTGCAGAACAGGGGAACTCC.

With regard to this clone: Mouse germline and gene names are used. Sequencing ends 4 residues short of the CDR3 end; the germline J gene provides the rest. The rearrangement uses TRBV1 and TRBJ2-5; D may be TRBD1 (5 bases). Germline assignment: CDR1 NSQYPW and CDR2 LRSPGD (reference sequence). The ends were cut back, 10 bases at V and 1 base at J, with 9 bases in the middle. The CDR3 is made up of 12 amino acids. Here the CDR3 reads CTSSRDQDTQYF. CDR3 bases read: TGCACCTCGAGCAGGGACCAAGAC.

A remark on this clone: Genes and germline are mouse. The read finishes 4 residues shy of the CDR3 end, and the germline J gene is used to complete it. Other nucleotide sequences in the sample specify the same CDR3. This sequence joins TRBV13-1 and TRBJ2-7; D perhaps matches TRBD2 (7 bases). Germline CDR1 NSHNY, CDR2 SYGAGN. V shed 0 bases and J shed 2 bases, with 9 bases lying between them. The CDR3 has 14 residues. CDR3 sequence: CASSDEGGAYEQYF. The CDR3 DNA, read in part, is TGTGCCAGCAGTGATGAGGGGGGGGCCTAT.

This clone was observed a few times. Gene names are mouse gene names. Other DNA sequences in the same sample also yield this CDR3. CDR3 sequence: CASSRQGAETLYF. CDR3 bases read: TGTGCTAGCAGTAGACAGGGAGCAGAA. J is TRBJ2-3 and V is TRBV17; maybe TRBD1 (5 bases). The CDR3 end is not reached by the read, which stops 4 residues before it; the germline J gene fills it in. Between the trimmed V and J ends, which lost 2 bases and 3 bases, there was a span of 6 bases. Germline CDR1 MNHDT, CDR2 YYDKIL. This CDR3 spans 13 amino acids.

With respect to this clone: Mouse gene names and germline throughout. Read data end 4 residues before the CDR3 end; the end is taken from the germline J gene. The V gene is TRBV13-3, the J gene TRBJ2-7; 11 bases fit TRBD2. The germline gives CDR1 NNHDY, CDR2 SYVADS. This CDR3 contains 15 residues. V lost 5 bases to trimming and J lost 0 bases; unmatched junction nucleotides: 4. CDR3 protein: CASRTGGARSYEQYF. CDR3 bases read: TGTGCCAGCAGAACTGGGGGGGCGCGCTCCTAT.